The 8 T cell receptor beta chains given below trace back to one sample, sequenced in a study of blood T cells in healthy people across ages. Alongside a J-beta primer mix, a sample-barcoded 5' primer served in a second PCR lasting roughly 7 to 11 cycles. TCRdb reprocessed the 5' RACE reads via MiXCR and lists one record per CDR3 protein. The table shows just over 1 million distinct CDR3 sequences, with over 35% occurring only once. Specimen: blood. The origin of the receptors is a woman between 55 and 75 years old in good health.

About this clonotype: A much larger clone lies one base from this, so it may be a read error. The chain has TRBV29-1 and TRBJ2-4; TRBD1 aligns across 8 bases. The CDR3 is 14 amino acids. Germline V gene data show CDR1 as SQVTM and CDR2 as ANQGSEA. This CDR3 reads CGVVTGVSKNIQYF. CDR3 DNA sequence: TGCGGCGTTGTGACAGGGGTGTCCAAAAACATTCAGTACTTC.

The chain recombines TRBV27 with TRBJ2-1; D is unresolved. The CDR3 covers 14 residues. V lost 3 bases to trimming and J lost 2 bases, with 8 bases between them. Per germline, CDR1 MNHEY and CDR2 SMNVEV (reference sequence). The CDR3 sequence is CASSLPEPYNEQFF. The CDR3 nucleotides are TGTGCCAGCAGTTTGCCTGAACCCTACAATGAGCAGTTCTTC.

This clonotype was seen a few times. This chain connects TRBV11-2 to TRBJ2-1; TRBD1 is a possible D gene (6 bases). Per the germline V gene, CDR1 is SGHAT and CDR2 is FQNNGV. V was shortened by 3 bases and J by 9 bases, with 15 bases between the two germline ends. The CDR3 is made up of 14 amino acids. As DNA, the CDR3 is TGTGCCAGCAGCTTGGCTACAGGGTTGGGTGAGCAGTTCTTC. This sequence encodes CASSLATGLGEQFF.

This clonotype occurred a few times. The genes are TRBV5-1 and TRBJ2-7; unclear D gene. V was cut by 1 base and J by 1 base, with 12 bases left in between. The CDR3 runs to 15 residues. CDR1 SGHRS and CDR2 YFSETQ come from the germline V gene. The DNA of the CDR3 is TGCGCCAGCAGCTTGTTTCAGGAAGAATCCTACGAGCAGTACTTC. Its protein product is CASSLFQEESYEQYF.

This clonotype appeared many times. The rearrangement links TRBV4-1 to TRBJ1-5; TRBD1 is a possible D gene (6 bases). The CDR3 has 15 residues. Germline CDR1 reads MGHRA; CDR2 reads YSYEKL. V was cut by 0 bases and J by 0 bases, with 6 bases left in between. CDR3 in DNA: TGCGCCAGCAGCCAAGAAGGGGGTAGCAATCAGCCCCAGCATTTT. It is translated as CASSQEGGSNQPQHF.

The count of this clonotype is one. The chain is built from TRBV30 and TRBJ1-2, with D maybe TRBD1 (5 bases). Deletions cut 4 bases from V and 13 bases from J, with 13 bases between. CDR3 length: 10 residues. The germline V gene encodes CDR1 GTSNPN and CDR2 SVGIG (reference sequence). The CDR3 reads CAWMQGYITF. The CDR3 nucleotides are TGTGCCTGGATGCAGGGTTATATCACCTTC.

This chain links TRBV7-9 with TRBJ2-3; TRBD1 is a possible D gene (6 bases). Germline values: CDR1 SEHNR, CDR2 FQNEAQ (reference sequence). V was trimmed by 9 bases and J by 2 bases, leaving 12 bases between them. CDR3 length equals 13 residues. The CDR3 sequence is CASVQGSTDTQYF. The CDR3 nucleotides read TGTGCCAGTGTACAGGGATCCACAGATACGCAGTATTTT.

Worth noting for this clonotype: The junction departs from the called germline gene at one end, perhaps through a read error. The rearrangement uses TRBV4-2 and TRBJ1-2; D possibly corresponds to TRBD1 (5 bases). CDR3 length equals 14 residues. Per germline, CDR1 LGHNA and CDR2 YNFKEQ. The CDR3, as DNA: TGTGCCGGCAGCCAAACCGGGACCAGCTACGGCTACACCTTC. This translates into CAGSQTGTSYGYTF.